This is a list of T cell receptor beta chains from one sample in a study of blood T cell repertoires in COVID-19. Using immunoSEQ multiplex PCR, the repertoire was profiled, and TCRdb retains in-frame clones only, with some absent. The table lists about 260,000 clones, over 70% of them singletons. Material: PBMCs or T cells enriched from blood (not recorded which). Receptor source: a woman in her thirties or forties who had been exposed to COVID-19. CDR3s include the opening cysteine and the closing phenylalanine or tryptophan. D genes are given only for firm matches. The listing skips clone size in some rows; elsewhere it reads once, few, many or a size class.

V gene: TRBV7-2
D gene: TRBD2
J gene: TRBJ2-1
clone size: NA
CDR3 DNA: TGTGCCAGCAGCTTAGGTTCGGGAGGCAAGTTCTTC
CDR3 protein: CASSLGSGGKFF

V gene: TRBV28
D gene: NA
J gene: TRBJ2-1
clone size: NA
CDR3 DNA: TGTGCCAGCAGTTTATCGAGGGAGTTCGACCGCTCCTACAATGAGCAGTTCTTC
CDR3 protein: CASSLSREFDRSYNEQFF

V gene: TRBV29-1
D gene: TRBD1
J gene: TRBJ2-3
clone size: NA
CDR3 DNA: TGCAGCGGAACCCACAGGGGGCGATTTTCTCCGCAGTATTTT
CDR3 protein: CSGTHRGRFSPQYF

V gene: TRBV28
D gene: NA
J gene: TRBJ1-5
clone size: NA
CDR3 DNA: TGTGCCAGCCGAGGCAGCCACAATCAGCCCCAGCATTTT
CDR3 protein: CASRGSHNQPQHF

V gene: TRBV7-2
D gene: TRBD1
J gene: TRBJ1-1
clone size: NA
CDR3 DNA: TGTGCCAGCAGCGCCCGACAGGGTTGGAGCACTGAAGCTTTCTTT
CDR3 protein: CASSARQGWSTEAFF

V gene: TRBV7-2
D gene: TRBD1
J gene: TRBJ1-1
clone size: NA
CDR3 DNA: TGTGCCAGCAGCCCACGACAGGGTGGGACGGGCACTGAAGCTTTCTTT
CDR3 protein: CASSPRQGGTGTEAFF

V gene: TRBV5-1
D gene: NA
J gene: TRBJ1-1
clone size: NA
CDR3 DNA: TGCGCCAGCAGCTCCACTGTACAGGGTACAACGGGAGCTTTCTTT
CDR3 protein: CASSSTVQGTTGAFF

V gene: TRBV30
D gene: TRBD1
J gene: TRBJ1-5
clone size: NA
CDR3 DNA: TGTGCCTGGAGTGCGGGACAGACCCAGCCCCAGCATTTT
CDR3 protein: CAWSAGQTQPQHF

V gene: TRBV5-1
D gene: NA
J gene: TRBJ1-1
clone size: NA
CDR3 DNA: TGCGCCAGCAGCAGGGGATTGAACACTGAAGCTTTCTTT
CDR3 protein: CASSRGLNTEAFF

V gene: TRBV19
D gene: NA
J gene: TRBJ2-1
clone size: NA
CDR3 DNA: TGTGCCAGTAGTTCAACCGCACAGGAGGGGCAGTTCTTC
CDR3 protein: CASSSTAQEGQFF

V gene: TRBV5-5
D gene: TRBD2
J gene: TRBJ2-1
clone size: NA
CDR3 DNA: TGTGCCAGCAGCCGCGCGGGACTAGGAGCCAATGAGCAGTTCTTC
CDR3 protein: CASSRAGLGANEQFF

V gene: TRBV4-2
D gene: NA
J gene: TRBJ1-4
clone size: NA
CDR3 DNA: TGTGCCAGCAGCCAAGTTGGCCATACTAATGAAAAACTGTTTTTT
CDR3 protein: CASSQVGHTNEKLFF

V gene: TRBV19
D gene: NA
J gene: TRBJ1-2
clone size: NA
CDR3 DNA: TGTGCCAGTAGTATAGGTCGGGGAGTCGGGGGCTACACCTTC
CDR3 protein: CASSIGRGVGGYTF

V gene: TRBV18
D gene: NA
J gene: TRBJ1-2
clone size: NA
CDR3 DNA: TGTGCCAGCTCACCGGTGGAGGAAGATGGCTACACCTTC
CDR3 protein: CASSPVEEDGYTF

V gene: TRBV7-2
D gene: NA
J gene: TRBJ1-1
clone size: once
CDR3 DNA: TGTGCCAGCAGCTTGGTCGAGGGAGGAGGTACTGAAGCTTTCTTT
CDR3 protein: CASSLVEGGGTEAFF

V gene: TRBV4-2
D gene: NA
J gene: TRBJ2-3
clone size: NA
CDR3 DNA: TGTGCCAGCAGCCAAGCGGGCACAGATACGCAGTATTTT
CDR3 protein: CASSQAGTDTQYF

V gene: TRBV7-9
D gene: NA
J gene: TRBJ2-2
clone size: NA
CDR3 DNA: TGTGCCAGCGGGCTACTGAACACCGGGGAGCTGTTTTTT
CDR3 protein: CASGLLNTGELFF

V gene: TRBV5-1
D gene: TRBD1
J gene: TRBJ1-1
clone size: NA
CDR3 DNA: TGTGCCAGCAGCTTGGACGGGACAGGTGACAAGTTGGCTTTCTTT
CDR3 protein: CASSLDGTGDKLAFF

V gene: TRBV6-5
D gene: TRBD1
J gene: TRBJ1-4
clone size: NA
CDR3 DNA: TGTGCCAGCAGTTACGAGAGCAGGGGGGAAAAACTGTTTTTT
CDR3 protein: CASSYESRGEKLFF

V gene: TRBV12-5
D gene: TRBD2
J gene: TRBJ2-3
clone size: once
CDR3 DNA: TGTGCTAGTGGTTTGAGGACTAGCGGGGGCTTTACGCAGTATTTT
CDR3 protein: CASGLRTSGGFTQYF